A single TCR beta chain is shown here with its context. Sequenced by immunoSEQ multiplex PCR; TCRdb stores in-frame clones only, minus some. The sample consists of some 140,000 clones, 85% to 90% of them appearing once. The data are from a study of T cell responses to AZD1222 COVID-19 vaccine. CDR1 is SGHNT, CDR2 YYREEE, per germline (reference sequence). CDR3 length equals 14 residues. Trimming removed 4 bases at V and 8 bases at J, with 13 bases between. The chain couples TRBV5-4 to TRBJ1-6, with TRBD1 as a possible D gene (5 bases). The sample in question was peripheral blood, obtained on day 0 of AZD1222 vaccination. The TCR was taken from an adult in good health. The CDR3 DNA is TGTGCCAGCAGCCTCCGGGACCCACATTCACCCCTCCACTTT. Translation: CASSLRDPHSPLHF.